The clone carrying this T cell receptor beta chain has a count of ten or more. Its matching antigen is unknown. With a J-beta primer mix and a sample-barcoded 5' primer, a second PCR ran roughly 6 to 11 cycles. CDR3-containing paired-end reads numbering at least 2.5 million came from each sample. TCRdb redid the calling of the 5' RACE reads with MiXCR, one entry per CDR3 protein. The sample consists of about 640,000 distinct CDR3 sequences, roughly 31% of them appearing once. Each individual donor underwent a draw of 8 to 10 milliliters of peripheral blood. The sample is drawn from a study of blood T cells in healthy people across ages. Study conclusions and caveats: Across the age range, TCR beta diversity per million T cells fell in a roughly linear way.

The CDR3 consists of 14 residues. V gave up 0 bases and J gave up 2 bases, with 7 bases separating them. Germline loops: CDR1 SGHTA, CDR2 FQGNSA. This TCR was recovered from a woman of 80 years or more in good health. The chain couples TRBV7-2 to TRBJ1-2; D not certain. Sequenced input: blood. The CDR3 region is CASSLATANYGYTF. CDR3 in DNA: TGTGCCAGCAGCTTAGCGACGGCCAACTATGGCTACACCTTC. The full variable domain, in which reference TRBV7-2 and TRBJ1-2 provide the parts outside the CDR3, is GAGVSQSPSNKVTEKGKDVELRCDPISGHTALYWYRQSLGQGLEFLIYFQGNSAPDKSGLPSDRFSAERTGGSVSTLTIQRTQQEDSAVYLCASSLATANYGYTFGSGTRLTVV.